This note documents a single T cell receptor beta chain sequence. Germline V gives CDR1 SGHNT, CDR2 YYREEE (reference sequence). CDR3 length: 15 residues. Deletions cut 0 bases from V and 3 bases from J, with 10 bases between. Only in-frame clones appear in the TCRdb table, and some are missing; sequencing was by immunoSEQ multiplex PCR. This table holds more than 1.2 million clones, roughly 98.5% found once. The sample originates from a study of shared clonotypes between healthy human individuals. Sequencing was carried out using naive CD4+ T cells sorted from blood. Subset denoted: CD45RA+ positively selected. The chain combines TRBV5-4 with TRBJ2-1; a weak D match, TRBD1 (6 bases). The TCR was taken from a man aged 25-40 years in good health. The CDR3 nucleotides are TGTGCCAGCAGCTTGGGGTTACAGGGCTACAATGAGCAGTTCTTC. This translates into CASSLGLQGYNEQFF.